Reported below is one T cell receptor beta chain. Mismatch with germline at one junction end may stem from a read error. The data originate from a study of blood T cell repertoires in COVID-19. For the study at large: T cells, B-cell-depleted T cells, or PBMCs supplied cDNA or gDNA.

The Seattle patients joined while their infection was active and were tracked longitudinally afterward. Authors' analysis steps: Estimation of nucleated cell counts relied on the amplification of reference gene primers. Sequenced by immunoSEQ multiplex PCR; TCRdb stores in-frame clones only, minus some. That table supplies the V and J calls and clone size; D and trimming were determined from the DNA. The sample has over 250,000 clones; around 88% are singletons. The CDR3 contains 14 residues. Germline V gene lookup returns CDR1 SGHRS and CDR2 YFSETQ. V is TRBV5-1 and J is TRBJ2-1; 7 positions agree with TRBD2. This clonotype was sampled from a woman in her 70s with COVID-19, enrolled during active disease. The sequencing input was peripheral blood. CDR3 coding DNA: TGCGCCACCAGCCGGAGCGGGGATTACAATGAGCAGTTCTTC. Translation gives CATSRSGDYNEQFF.